The clone carrying this TCR beta chain has just a few counts. Its antigen is unidentified. This CDR3 is 12 amino acids long. The germline CDR1 and CDR2 sequences are SGHKS and YYEKEE (reference sequence). Trimming shortened V by 2 bases and J by 10 bases, and 12 bases separated the two germline ends. The data are from a study of cytomegalovirus exposure and HLA in healthy donors. The PCR employed 60 Vbeta primers together with 13 Jbeta primers. The method was immunoSEQ multiplex PCR; TCRdb's version includes in-frame clones alone and lacks a portion of them. The data hold 55,000 to 75,000 clones, with 75% observed a single time. Regarding the study as a whole: Later on, an analysis showed TCR association rates differing by HLA locus, with DRB1 the most and HLA-C the fewest.

The sample consisted of PBMCs. This receptor was taken from a woman aged 25 to 45 in good health and CMV-seropositive. The chain combines TRBV5-5 with TRBJ1-1, with D maybe TRBD1 (5 bases). The CDR3 bases are TGTGCCAGCAGCTTCCAGGGCCCAGGAGCTTTCTTT. Its translation: CASSFQGPGAFF. Full variable domain (outside the CDR3, taken from reference TRBV5-5 and TRBJ1-1): DAGVTQSPTHLIKTRGQQVTLRCSPISGHKSVSWYQQVLGQGPQFIFQYYEKEERGRGNFPDRFSARQFPNYSSELNVNALLLGDSALYLCASSFQGPGAFFGQGTRLTVV.